A selection of T cell receptor beta chains follows, all from one sample in a study of cytomegalovirus exposure and HLA in healthy donors. Sequencing used immunoSEQ multiplex PCR; TCRdb keeps in-frame clones, though not all of them. The sample holds under 200,000 clones; roughly 84% are singletons and the top ten take 5% to 7%. Sequencing was done on a sample of PBMCs. All receptors derive from a man aged 50-59 years in good health and CMV-seropositive. The CDR3 runs from the conserved cysteine through the conserved F or W. The order of the fields is V gene, clone size, J gene, D gene, CDR3 DNA, CDR3 protein. The D gene is left open where the match is weak. The size entry is marked missing in some rows and otherwise reads once, few, many or a size class.

TRBV2	once	TRBJ1-4	.	TGTGCCAGCAGTGACCGGGGGGGACCAACTAATGAAAAACTGTTTTTT	CASSDRGGPTNEKLFF
TRBV7-2	.	TRBJ1-2	TRBD1	TGTGCCAGCAGCTTAGAGGGGGGACAGGGGGCGTCGGGCTACACCTTC	CASSLEGGQGASGYTF
TRBV30	few	TRBJ1-1	.	TGTGCCTGGAGTGTACGACAGACGGACACTGAAGCTTTCTTT	CAWSVRQTDTEAFF
TRBV19	.	TRBJ2-1	TRBD2	TGTGCCAGTAGTACCGTGACTAGCTATCAGGAGCAGTTCTTC	CASSTVTSYQEQFF
TRBV5-4	.	TRBJ2-1	TRBD2	TGTGCCAGCAGCTTGAGTAAACTAGCGGGACTGGTTGAGCAGTTCTTC	CASSLSKLAGLVEQFF
TRBV27	.	TRBJ1-2	TRBD1	TGTGCCAGCAGTGACAGGGGAGGGTACTATGGCTACACCTTC	CASSDRGGYYGYTF
TRBV19	.	TRBJ2-1	.	TGTGCCAGTAGTAGCCGCAGGCACAATGAGCAGTTCTTC	CASSSRRHNEQFF
TRBV7-9	.	TRBJ1-1	.	TGTGCCAGCAGCCCGACCGGGGTACCGAACACTGAAGCTTTCTTT	CASSPTGVPNTEAFF
TRBV5-6	.	TRBJ1-3	.	TGTGCCAGCAGCTTGCGAGGAACCATATATTTT	CASSLRGTIYF
TRBV6-5	.	TRBJ1-2	.	TGTGCCAGCAGATATAACTATGGCTACACCTTC	CASRYNYGYTF
TRBV7-3	.	TRBJ1-1	TRBD1	TGTGCCAGCAGCGTTACAGGGGTCACCGAAGCTTTCTTT	CASSVTGVTEAFF
TRBV10-3	.	TRBJ2-1	TRBD1	TGTGCCATCAGTGAGTCAGGGACAGAATACAATGAGCAGTTCTTC	CAISESGTEYNEQFF
TRBV5-1	.	TRBJ1-1	TRBD1	TGCGCCAGCAGCTTGTCAGTTGGTCGGACAGGGTCGGTCACTGAAGCTTTCTTT	CASSLSVGRTGSVTEAFF
TRBV9	.	TRBJ1-2	.	TGTGCCAGCAGCGTAGAAAATTGGGGGCTGGATGGCTACACCTTC	CASSVENWGLDGYTF
TRBV12-5	.	TRBJ1-1	.	TGTGCTACCAGGGCAGGCGAATGGAACACTGAAGCTTTCTTT	CATRAGEWNTEAFF
TRBV28	.	TRBJ1-5	.	TGTGCCAGCAGTTCGCAGGGAATAAGTCAGCCCCAGCATTTT	CASSSQGISQPQHF
TRBV6-1	.	TRBJ2-1	.	TGTGCCAGCAGTGCCCTCAGGGGCAATGAGCAGTTCTTC	CASSALRGNEQFF
TRBV14	.	TRBJ2-1	.	TGTGCCAGCAGCCAGTTGTCAGGGGTCCCTTACAATGAGCAGTTCTTC	CASSQLSGVPYNEQFF
TRBV29-1	.	TRBJ1-2	TRBD1	TGCAGCGTCTGGACAGGGGCTGGCTACACCTTC	CSVWTGAGYTF
TRBV2	.	TRBJ2-5	.	TGTGCCAGCAGTGCGTCCAAACTAGCTGGAGAGACCCAGTACTTC	CASSASKLAGETQYF
TRBV18	.	TRBJ1-4	.	TGTGCCAGCTCACCAGGCGGTGAAAAACTGTTTTTT	CASSPGGEKLFF
TRBV6-5	.	TRBJ2-5	TRBD2	TGTGCCAGCAGTTACGGGACTAGCGGGTTCCGTTACTTC	CASSYGTSGFRYF
TRBV27	.	TRBJ1-5	.	TGTGCCAGCAGTTCCTTAACGACCCGCAGGGGCCGAGACAATCAGCCCCAGCATTTT	CASSSLTTRRGRDNQPQHF
TRBV7-2	.	TRBJ1-2	TRBD1	TGTGCCAGCAGCTATCTGGACAGGGAAGGCTACACCTTC	CASSYLDREGYTF
TRBV5-1	.	TRBJ1-1	.	TGCGCCAGCCTCCCGAACGGACACACGAACACTGAAGCTTTCTTT	CASLPNGHTNTEAFF
TRBV5-1	.	TRBJ2-5	.	TGCGCCAGCCTTCGCGGGCGGGATCAACAAGAGACCCAGTACTTC	CASLRGRDQQETQYF
TRBV7-2	.	TRBJ1-5	TRBD1	TGTGCCAGCAGCCGCGGGACAGATTTCAATCAGCCCCAGCATTTT	CASSRGTDFNQPQHF
TRBV7-8	few	TRBJ2-5	.	TGTGCCAGCAGCTTAAGGGTCGGACAGATCCAAGAGACCCAGTACTTC	CASSLRVGQIQETQYF
TRBV29-1	.	TRBJ1-1	TRBD1	TGCAGCGTCGCACAGGGGGCGGGAGCTGAAGCTTTCTTT	CSVAQGAGAEAFF
TRBV2	.	TRBJ1-6	.	TGTGCCAGCAATACCGTATCGAGCTCCTATAATTCACCCCTCCACTTT	CASNTVSSSYNSPLHF
TRBV5-1	.	TRBJ2-1	TRBD2	TGCGCCAGCAGCGATTTAGCGGGGGACTCCTACAATGAGCAGTTCTTC	CASSDLAGDSYNEQFF
TRBV18	.	TRBJ2-7	TRBD2	TGTGCCAGCTCCCCGTACCCGGGACTAACCACCTACGAGCAGTACTTC	CASSPYPGLTTYEQYF
TRBV2	.	TRBJ2-3	.	TGTGCCAGCAGTGCGGCGGAAACTAGCAACACAGATACGCAGTATTTT	CASSAAETSNTDTQYF
TRBV27	.	TRBJ2-5	TRBD2	TGTGCCAGCAGTTCGGCCTACCATAGCGGGGCACAAGAGACCCAGTACTTC	CASSSAYHSGAQETQYF